The clone carrying this T cell receptor beta chain was picked up many times. The target antigen is unknown. Germline lookup yields CDR1 MNHEY and CDR2 SMNVEV (reference sequence). V trimming: 3 bases; J trimming: 4 bases; junction bases outside the gene matches: 8. The CDR3 runs to 16 residues. The authors made cDNA by 5'RACE with 10-nucleotide random UMIs. One entry per CDR3 protein results from TCRdb running MiXCR on the 5' RACE reads. This sample has about 40,000 distinct CDR3 sequences; 11% to 15% occur once, and the top ten carry 27%. The sample belongs to a study of neurological immune-mediated disorders. The study, taken as a whole, reports: No CDR3 amino acid sequences recurred among expanded clones across subjects, suggesting private repertoires in all groups.

The sample comprised PBMCs. V and J are TRBV27 and TRBJ2-1, with TRBD2 identical over 8 bases. This TCR was sampled from a woman aged 45 to 65 with HTLV-1-associated myelopathy (HAM/TSP). CDR3 in DNA: TGTGCCAGCAGTTTTGGGGGCGGGGGGAAATACAATGAGCAGTTCTTC. Encoded protein: CASSFGGGGKYNEQFF.